This T cell receptor beta chain appears in the sequencing data of a study of T cells in Graves' hyperthyroidism and ophthalmopathy. Every diagnosis used clinical symptoms, serum thyroxine and TRAb, thyroid ultrasound and orbital computed tomography. This clonotype was picked up many times. The target antigen is unknown. Overall study results and limits: Model output signaled ophthalmopathy a median around 5.9 months ahead of onset.

This CDR3 region has 15 residues. Germline CDR1 is MNHEY and CDR2 is SMNVEV (reference sequence). V was trimmed by 2 bases and J by 5 bases, leaving 10 bases between them. It was RNA transcripts that yielded the amplified TCR beta CDR3 regions. The TCR CDR3 first-round RT-PCR relied on the HTBI primer set. TCRdb reprocessed the multiplex PCR reads via MiXCR and lists one record per CDR3 protein. The sample comprises about 98,000 distinct CDR3 sequences, approximately 39% of which are singletons, and roughly a tenth rests with the top ten. The clonotype originates from a woman aged 30 to 39 with Graves' hyperthyroidism. The source material was peripheral blood or thyroid tissue (not recorded which). The chain employs TRBV27 and TRBJ1-6, with D hard to call. This CDR3 reads CASSLDGRHNSPLHF. As DNA, the CDR3 is TGTGCCAGCAGTTTAGACGGACGACATAATTCACCCCTCCACTTT.